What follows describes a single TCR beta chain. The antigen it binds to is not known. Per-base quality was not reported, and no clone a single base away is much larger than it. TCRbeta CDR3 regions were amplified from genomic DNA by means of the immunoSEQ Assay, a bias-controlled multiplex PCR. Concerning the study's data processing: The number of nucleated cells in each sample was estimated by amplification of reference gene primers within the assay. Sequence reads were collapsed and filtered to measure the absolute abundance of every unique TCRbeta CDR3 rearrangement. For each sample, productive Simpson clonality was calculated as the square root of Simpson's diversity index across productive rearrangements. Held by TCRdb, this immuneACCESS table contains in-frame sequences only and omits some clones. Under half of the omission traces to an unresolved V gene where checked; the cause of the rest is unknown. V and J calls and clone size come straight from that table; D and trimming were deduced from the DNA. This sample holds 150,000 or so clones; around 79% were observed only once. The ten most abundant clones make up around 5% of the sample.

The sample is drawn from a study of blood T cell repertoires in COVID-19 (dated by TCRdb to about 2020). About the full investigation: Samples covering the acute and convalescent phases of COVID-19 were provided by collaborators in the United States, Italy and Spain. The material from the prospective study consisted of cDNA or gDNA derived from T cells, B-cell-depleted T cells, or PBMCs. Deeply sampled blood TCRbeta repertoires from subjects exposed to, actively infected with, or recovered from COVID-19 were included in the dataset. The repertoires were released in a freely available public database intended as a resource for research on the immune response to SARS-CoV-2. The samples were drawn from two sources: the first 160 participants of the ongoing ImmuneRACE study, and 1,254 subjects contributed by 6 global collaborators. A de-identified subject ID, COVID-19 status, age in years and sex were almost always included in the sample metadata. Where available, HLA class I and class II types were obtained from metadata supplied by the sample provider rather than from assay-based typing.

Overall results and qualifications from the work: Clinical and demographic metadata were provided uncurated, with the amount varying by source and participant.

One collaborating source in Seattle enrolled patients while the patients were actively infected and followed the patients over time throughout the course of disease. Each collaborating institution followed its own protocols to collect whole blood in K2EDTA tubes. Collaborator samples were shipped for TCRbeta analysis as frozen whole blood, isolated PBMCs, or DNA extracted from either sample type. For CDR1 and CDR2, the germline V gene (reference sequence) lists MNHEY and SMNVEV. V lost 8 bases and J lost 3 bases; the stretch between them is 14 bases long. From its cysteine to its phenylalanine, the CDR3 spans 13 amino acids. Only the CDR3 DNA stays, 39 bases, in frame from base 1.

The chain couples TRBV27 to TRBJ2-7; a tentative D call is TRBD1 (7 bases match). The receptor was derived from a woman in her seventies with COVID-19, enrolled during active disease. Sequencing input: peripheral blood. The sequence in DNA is TGTGCCAGCTCCCGACAGGGAGGCTACGAGCAGTACTTC. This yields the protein CASSRQGGYEQYF.